Sequencing of this TCR beta chain was carried out in a study of blood T cell repertoires in COVID-19. Study-level background: Sample material is recorded as cDNA or gDNA derived from T cells, B-cell-depleted T cells, or PBMCs.

As processed by the authors: Quantification of nucleated cells was approximated via reference gene primer amplification. TCRdb's copy holds only in-frame clones and misses some; the assay was immunoSEQ multiplex PCR. V, J and clone size are those of that table, while D and trimming were read from the DNA. The table shows 200,000 or so clones, with 83% occurring only once. After removal of 2 bases from V and 0 bases from J, the junction contained 6 bases not matched to a gene. CDR1 and CDR2 from the germline V gene are MNHNS and SASEGT. The CDR3 has 17 residues. The sequencing input was peripheral blood. The clonotype comes from a woman aged 40-49 years with acute or convalescent COVID-19. The V call is TRBV6-1, the J call TRBJ2-7; 11 positions agree with TRBD2. CDR3 sequence: CASSERLAGGFSYEQYF. The DNA for the CDR3 is TGTGCCAGCAGTGAACGGCTAGCGGGGGGCTTCTCCTACGAGCAGTACTTC.